These 3 T cell receptor beta chains were all obtained from the same sample, sequenced in a study of T cell responses to AZD1222 COVID-19 vaccine. Repertoires were generated with immunoSEQ multiplex PCR, while TCRdb's copy carries only in-frame clones and drops some. This repertoire shows around 140,000 clones, about 91% found once; its top ten account for approximately 2.1%. Material: peripheral blood, obtained 28 days after the second AZD1222 dose. These TCRs come from an adult who received the AZD1222 COVID-19 vaccine.

This sequence joins TRBV5-4 and TRBJ1-2; the D gene is possibly TRBD1 (5 bases). The V and J ends lost 0 bases and 2 bases respectively, with 11 bases between them. Germline loops: CDR1 SGHNT, CDR2 YYREEE (reference sequence). The CDR3 loop spans 15 amino acids. The CDR3 loop reads CASSLAGGGNYGYTF. The CDR3 region has the DNA TGTGCCAGCAGCTTGGCCGGGGGGGGGAACTATGGCTACACCTTC.

In this sample, this clone turned up once. V gene TRBV7-9 combines with J gene TRBJ2-1; D gene unclear. V dropped 5 bases and J dropped 1 base, with 12 bases sitting between them. The CDR3 length is 15 residues. Germline CDR1 reads SEHNR; CDR2 reads FQNEAQ (reference sequence). The CDR3 is CASSTQGASYNEQFF. CDR3 DNA sequence: TGTGCCAGCAGCACACAAGGAGCGTCCTACAATGAGCAGTTCTTC.

This chain links TRBV11-2 with TRBJ1-1, with D unclear. This CDR3 comprises 13 residues. Per the germline V gene, CDR1 is SGHAT and CDR2 is FQNNGV. V gave up 7 bases and J gave up 1 base, with 10 bases separating them. The CDR3: CASIGRRNTEAFF. CDR3 coding DNA: TGTGCCAGCATAGGCAGGAGGAACACTGAAGCTTTCTTT.